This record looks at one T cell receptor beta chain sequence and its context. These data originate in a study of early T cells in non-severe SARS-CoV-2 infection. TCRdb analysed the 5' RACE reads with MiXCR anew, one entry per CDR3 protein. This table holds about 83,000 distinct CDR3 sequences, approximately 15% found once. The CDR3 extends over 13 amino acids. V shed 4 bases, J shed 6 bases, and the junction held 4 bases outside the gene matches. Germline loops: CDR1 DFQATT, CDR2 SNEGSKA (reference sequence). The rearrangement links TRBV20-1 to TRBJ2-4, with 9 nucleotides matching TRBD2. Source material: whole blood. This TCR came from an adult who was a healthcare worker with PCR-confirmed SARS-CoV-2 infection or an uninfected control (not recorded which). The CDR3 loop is CSAMGLARNIQYF. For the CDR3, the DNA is TGCAGTGCTATGGGACTAGCTAGAAACATTCAGTACTTC.